The present TCR beta chain was sequenced within a study of shared T cell receptors in the human thymus. Assay: immunoSEQ multiplex PCR; the TCRdb copy retains only in-frame clones and omits some. Of more than 550,000 clones listed, 75% to 90% are singletons. The CDR3 is made up of 16 amino acids. J was trimmed by 7 bases and V by 3 bases; bases with no gene match: 8. Germline CDR1 and CDR2: SGHNT and YYREEE (reference sequence). These same records also appear under a second study, on human thymus T cells. From that report: Thymic tissue was derived from resections collected during corrective heart surgery. Apparent bias marked the V and J gene usage of thymic and blood repertoires. There were highly overlapping thymic repertoires among unrelated individuals, as related research reported.

V is TRBV5-4 and J is TRBJ2-1; 12 bases map to TRBD2. Sequenced: thymocytes. This sequence was found in a girl under two years old with a congenital heart defect. The CDR3 protein is CASSYMTSGGYNEQFF. Here the CDR3 DNA reads TGTGCCAGCAGCTATATGACTAGCGGGGGATATAATGAGCAGTTCTTC.